This TCR beta chain emerged from a study of cytomegalovirus exposure and HLA in healthy donors (dated by TCRdb to 2016 to 2017). At the level of the whole study: An earlier analysis of some 600 of the donors reported over 250 Gb of sequence data and 100 million to 120 million unique TCR beta sequences obtained from about 170 million T cells. Typing coverage differed by locus: A, B, C, DRB1 and DQB1 were typed in roughly 629-640 donors, DQA1 in approximately 520, DPA1 in over 600, and DPB1 in just under 490. An early release covering roughly 580 HLA-typed donors comprised approximately 300 gigabases of sequencing data and 65 million to 100 million unique TCR sequences. The study was designed to test whether signatures of past pathogen exposure could be identified by cataloging public T cell receptors. To predict cytomegalovirus infection status, the study combined high-throughput TCR immunosequencing, statistical association of individual TCRs with disease status, and machine learning. Both class I and class II loci were covered by HLA typing, at four-digit resolution. Every repertoire in the discovery cohort had been generated on one and the same sequencing platform. In the later analysis, no new phenotypic data were used to find candidate immune exposures; instead, reliance was placed on TCR beta sequences and their occurrence across donors. The study profiled the T cell repertoires of 500 to 800 subjects by immunosequencing and related them to cytomegalovirus serostatus. Besides the first cohort of hundreds of subjects, a separate validation cohort made up of 120 different subjects was used. A later genetic analysis took genome-wide SNP genotypes for about 65% of the roughly 670 donors and used that subset as a discovery cohort. On average, around 240,000 unique TCR beta nucleotide sequences were sequenced per donor among a few hundred genotyped donors of the cohort, with roughly 18% of those sequences being non-productive. Roughly 5 DR-DQ haplotypes were handled as single units for association and clustering, since linkage in the cohort was strong. An earlier analysis of several hundred of the donors applied high-throughput TCR beta sequencing to assess whether each TCR beta V gene segment acted as functional or pseudogenic. The genetic ancestry cluster associated with self-reported Caucasian donors included 80% to 90% of the approximately 430 genotyped donors. A later analysis re-examined previously published TCR beta repertoires from more than 650 donors and added high-resolution HLA genotyping to investigate patterns of TCR occurrence. Donor age, sex, ethnicity and CMV serostatus were compiled alongside the repertoire data. The study at large found these results: The classifier was reported to diagnose cytomegalovirus status with high specificity and sensitivity in both the original and validation cohorts. According to a later genetic analysis, donors in an Asian-associated ancestry cluster had fewer N-insertions in productive TCRs than the approximately 670-donor mean. Most CMV-associated TCR beta chains appeared to be HLA-restricted in a later analysis, and the HLA associations seemed to be driven largely by CMV exposure. The only immune exposure information available for the cohort was CMV serostatus. A further reported finding was that TCR beta sequences accurately predicted the HLA-A and HLA-B alleles for most subjects in the first cohort. Because the 87-base-pair reads could not distinguish some IMGT-functional V segments, including TRBV6-2 and TRBV6-3, those segments were excluded. The authors suggested that the approach could potentially be extended to other disease states and immunological phenotypes. Correlated functional status among segregating V segments might be attributable to linkage disequilibrium, but an unknown experimental factor could not be ruled out. The cohort was sequenced for TCR beta chains only, and without alpha or paired-chain data the features that could be detected were limited. An earlier analysis of approximately 540 of the donors showed that most TCR beta V segments appeared in productive rearrangements either about 87% or about 30% of the time, which broadly matched IMGT annotations. In vitro tests confirmed that a few of the cytomegalovirus-associated TCR beta chains recognize cytomegalovirus antigens. Sequencing depth was assumed to be roughly uniform across donors in the presence/absence analyses, though that assumption may not hold. Specific HLA alleles were associated with more than 15,000 TCR beta sequences at a false discovery rate of 0.05 in a later analysis. Compared with equally common non-associated chains, HLA-associated TCR beta chains in a later analysis were more clonally expanded and had lower generation probabilities. V-gene and J-gene trimming of TCR beta chains was associated with a missense DCLRE1C variant in a later genetic analysis, and the association was replicated in an independent cohort. While some public TCRs were present in many individuals, most TCR sequences turned up only very rarely across donors. Because some donors lacked HLA typing at each locus, the association tests relied only on the typed subset. The sequencing pipeline was judged likely to have produced a cluster of highly shared sequence variants as a technical artifact. When HLA alleles, especially DR and DQ, strongly co-occurred, attributing TCR associations to individual alleles was difficult. A total of about 180 TCR beta chains were listed by the study as associated with cytomegalovirus. According to a later analysis, parvovirus B19, influenza, CMV and Epstein-Barr virus appeared linked to several top co-occurrence clusters. Because counts were too low, about 18 rarely observed V segments, including chromosome 9 orphons, were left out of the earlier analysis of several hundred of the donors. In a later analysis, the rate of TCR association differed among HLA loci, with DRB1 alleles having the most associated TCRs and HLA-C alleles having the fewest.

The sample holds one count of this clone. Its target antigen remains unknown. Base qualities are not at hand, and no much larger clone is one base apart. CDR1 and CDR2 are drawn from the germline V gene: MRHNA, SNTAGT. The V and J ends are trimmed by 7 bases and 3 bases, leaving 18 bases between them. The CDR3 numbers 16 residues from cysteine through phenylalanine. Here the CDR3 DNA is all that survives: 48 bases in frame from base 1. The cohort consisted of 670 or so healthy bone marrow donors. Cohort members were all nominally healthy when sampled, although unrecorded immune exposures were likely present. The donor tested CMV seronegative, placing the donor among the 300 to 400 seronegative members of the cohort. A peripheral blood sample was collected from each donor, and TCR beta sequencing was performed on peripheral blood mononuclear cells. The Qiagen DNeasy Blood Extraction Kit was used to extract genomic DNA from the blood cell samples.

The library came from the immunoSEQ multiplex PCR assay. A mixture of 60 forward primers for TCR Vbeta segments and 13 reverse primers for TCR Jbeta segments was used in the multiplex PCR. A multiplex PCR assay on genomic DNA amplified the CDR3 region of rearranged TCR beta genes. Amplified TCR beta libraries were sequenced as 87-base-pair reads on the Illumina HiSeq System. On the authors' methods: In a later analysis, tens of millions of unique TCR beta chains were counted across the 650 to 750 repertoires, and about 10 million of these chains were shared by at least two donors. To remove PCR and sequencing errors, raw reads were error-corrected and collapsed into unique sequences using a nearest-neighbor algorithm that merged closely related sequences. CDR3 sequences were aligned to IMGT reference sequences to assign V, D and J gene segments. For a sequence to be retained, a match of at least six nucleotides to both a V gene segment and a J gene segment was required. A rearrangement counted as productive if the CDR3 had no stop codons and remained in frame with V and J, and every other rearrangement counted as non-productive. CDR3 was defined according to IMGT convention as the region running from the second conserved V-encoded cysteine to the conserved J-encoded phenylalanine. The earlier analysis of 587 of the donors excluded any sequence lacking an unambiguous match to a single V gene segment. In an earlier analysis of around 590 of the donors, a V segment was called functional when productive rearrangements were above 56.7%, and segregating when the standard deviation between donors exceeded 5%. A statistical classification framework was developed to diagnose cytomegalovirus status using the catalog of TCR beta chain sequences. A later analysis assigned V and J genes by comparing TCR nucleotide sequences with IMGT/GENE-DB human TR gene sequences. In a later analysis, CDR3 sequences and most-parsimonious VDJ recombination scenarios were assigned using the TCRdist pipeline. In a later analysis, each TCR beta chain was defined by its CDR3 amino acid sequence together with its V-gene family, and reads without a unique V-gene family were excluded. In a later analysis, fewer than 600 highly shared, low-generation-probability nucleotide sequences were removed to address suspected cross-contamination and a sequencing artifact. In a later analysis, a clonal expansion index for each public chain was calculated from normalized within-repertoire ranks of inferred template counts. In a later analysis, generation probabilities were computed using a VDJ recombination model fitted to out-of-frame rearrangements, and the results were checked against IGoR. In a later analysis, TCR-TCR, TCR-HLA and TCR-CMV co-occurrence was scored with hypergeometric tests, and a repertoire-size bias correction was applied to TCR pairs. A later analysis estimated false discovery rates by permuting HLA or CMV assignments 20 times. A later analysis grouped co-occurring TCRs with DBSCAN, adding TCRdist sequence similarity when clustering within HLA-allele-positive subsets. Co-occurrence clustering excluded repertoires with fewer than 30,000 or more than 120,000 public chains, plus five with anomalous nucleotide sharing. What TCRdb holds here is the immuneACCESS table cut down to in-frame rearrangements. Part of the clones is not present; checked against another copy, under half of the missing clones reflect an unresolved V gene, and the others are unexplained. D and trimming come from the DNA, and the V and J calls and clone size come from that table. The sample table contains some 160,000 clones; only one count was recorded for roughly 78% of them. Approximately 3% of the sample rests with the top ten.

The source is a woman between 35 and 50 years old in good health and CMV-seronegative. Rearrangement joined TRBV6-4 to TRBJ2-2; matching of 6 bases hints at TRBD1 as the D gene. Sequencing was performed on PBMCs. The CDR3 loop reads CASTPGGQYDTGELFF. In nucleotides, the sequence is TGTGCCAGCACCCCCGGCGGACAGTACGACACCGGGGAGCTGTTTTTT.